A single sample gave rise to the 28 T cell receptor beta chains below, sequenced in a study of blood T cell repertoires in COVID-19. Produced via immunoSEQ multiplex PCR; TCRdb's table is partial and in-frame only. The sample shows 99,000 or so clones, roughly 90% of them seen only once. The source material was peripheral blood. The receptor source for this set is a human donor in a cohort sampled during active COVID-19.

This rearrangement joins TRBV19 to TRBJ1-5, with D tentatively TRBD1 (6 bases). Trimming cost V 9 bases and J 0 bases, with 15 bases left between them. Germline V gene sequence: CDR1 LNHDA, CDR2 SQIVND (reference sequence). The CDR3 loop spans 15 amino acids. The CDR3 reads CARPWDTYSNQPQHF. As DNA, the CDR3 is TGTGCCAGACCGTGGGACACTTATAGCAATCAGCCCCAGCATTTT.

This clone is classed as medium-sized. This chain connects TRBV27 to TRBJ2-7; a possible D gene is TRBD1 (6 bases). The V gene's germline CDR1 is MNHEY and CDR2 SMNVEV (reference sequence). This CDR3 is 14 amino acids long. Trimming left V 6 bases short and J 1 base short, with 13 bases between. CDR3 sequence: CASSGQDSSYEQYF. Here the CDR3 DNA reads TGTGCCAGCAGCGGGCAGGACAGTTCCTACGAGCAGTACTTC.

The J gene is TRBJ1-1, the V gene TRBV9; TRBD1 matches at 7 bases. The CDR3 is 14 amino acids. CDR1 and CDR2 (germline): SGDLS, YYNGEE. V lost 4 bases to trimming and J lost 3 bases; unmatched junction nucleotides: 6. CDR3 sequence reads: CASSPGGGYTEAFF. The CDR3 coding sequence is TGTGCCAGCAGCCCAGGGGGAGGATACACTGAAGCTTTCTTT. Full variable domain (remainder filled in from reference TRBV9 and TRBJ1-1): DSGVTQTPKHLITATGQRVTLRCSPRSGDLSVYWYQQSLDQGLQFLIQYYNGEERAKGNILERFSAQQFPDLHSELNLSSLELGDSALYFCASSPGGGYTEAFFGQGTRLTVV.

The CDR3 DNA is TGTGCCAGCAGCTTCCAAGGACTAGCTGTTGGTGGCAATGAGCAGTTCTTC. This gives the protein CASSFQGLAVGGNEQFF. The chain uses TRBV13 and TRBJ2-1; 8 bases agree with TRBD2. J was trimmed by 6 bases and V by 3 bases; bases with no gene match: 13. This CDR3 comprises 17 residues. Germline values: CDR1 PRHDT, CDR2 FYEKMQ (reference sequence).

The rearrangement joins TRBV7-2 to TRBJ2-2; tentative D call: TRBD2 (6 bases). V gave up 6 bases and J gave up 7 bases, with 15 bases separating them. The CDR3 covers 14 residues. Germline V gives CDR1 SGHTA, CDR2 FQGNSA. The CDR3 here is CASSLGGNGGELFF. The CDR3 DNA is TGTGCCAGCAGTTTGGGCGGGAACGGCGGGGAGCTGTTTTTT.

The genes are TRBV18 and TRBJ2-5; unclear D gene. CDR1 and CDR2 from the germline V gene are KGHSH and LQKENI. This CDR3 is built from 12 residues. V dropped 1 base and J dropped 5 bases, with 5 bases sitting between them. Here the CDR3 reads CASSPHRETQYF. The CDR3 coding sequence is TGTGCCAGCTCACCACATCGGGAGACCCAGTACTTC.

This chain connects TRBV6-5 to TRBJ2-2, with 12 bases that match TRBD2. The junction had 2 bases not matched to a gene; V was cut back by 8 bases and J by 1 base. Germline lookup yields CDR1 MNHEY and CDR2 SVGAGI. The CDR3 extends over 15 amino acids. In DNA, the CDR3 is TGTGCCAGCGGGGGACTAGCGGGGAACACCGGGGAGCTGTTTTTT. Translation gives CASGGLAGNTGELFF.

The rearrangement links TRBV15 to TRBJ2-4, with 13 bases that match TRBD2. J gave up 6 bases and V 0 bases, and 2 bases lay outside the gene matches. This CDR3 is 16 amino acids long. Per the germline V gene, CDR1 is LNHNV and CDR2 is YYDKDF (reference sequence). In nucleotides, the CDR3 is TGTGCCACCAGCAGAGATAGGACTAGCGGGAGAAACATTCAGTACTTC. As protein: CATSRDRTSGRNIQYF.

This clone has just one count. This chain uses TRBV10-1 with TRBJ2-1, with TRBD1 matching over 9 bases. The germline V gene has CDR1 WNHNN and CDR2 SYGVQD (reference sequence). The ends lost 5 bases at V and 2 bases at J; junction bases unmatched: 4. This CDR3 region has 15 residues. The chain's CDR3 is CASSRQGGTYNEQFF. In nucleotides, the CDR3 is TGCGCCAGCAGTAGACAGGGGGGGACCTACAATGAGCAGTTCTTC.

The J gene is TRBJ2-7, the V gene TRBV6-5, with 9 bases identical to TRBD2. Germline CDR1 reads MNHEY; CDR2 reads SVGAGI. The V and J ends lost 9 bases and 4 bases, in that order; junction bases with no gene match: 10. This CDR3 spans 14 amino acids. CDR3 nucleotide sequence: TGTGCCAGTAACGCCGGGACTAGCCGGTACGAGCAGTACTTC. Its protein is CASNAGTSRYEQYF.

The V call is TRBV9, the J call TRBJ1-3, with D possibly being TRBD1 (5 bases). Germline loops: CDR1 SGDLS, CDR2 YYNGEE. Trimming removed 3 bases from V and 2 bases from J, with 9 bases in between. This CDR3 is built from 14 residues. The CDR3 loop is CASSAGNPGNTIYF. DNA of the CDR3: TGTGCCAGCAGCGCAGGGAACCCTGGAAACACCATATATTTT.

The gene calls are TRBV5-4 and TRBJ1-2; 7 bases agree with TRBD1. V lost 6 bases to trimming and J lost 0 bases; unmatched junction nucleotides: 8. The CDR3 is made up of 15 amino acids. Germline values: CDR1 SGHNT, CDR2 YYREEE (reference sequence). The chain's CDR3 is CASTSRDRTNYGYTF. CDR3 nucleotide sequence: TGTGCCAGCACAAGCCGGGACAGAACTAACTATGGCTACACCTTC.

The chain is built from TRBV7-9 and TRBJ2-5; TRBD2 agrees at 10 bases. This CDR3 is built from 14 residues. Germline CDR1 and CDR2: SEHNR and FQNEAQ (reference sequence). Trimming removed 4 bases from V and 5 bases from J; junction bases left unmatched: 4. The CDR3 spells CASSSLAGEETQYF. Written as DNA, the CDR3 is TGTGCCAGCAGCTCTCTAGCGGGAGAGGAGACCCAGTACTTC.

This chain connects TRBV2 to TRBJ1-2, with D unclear. Germline CDR1 SNHLY, CDR2 FYNNEI. The CDR3 loop spans 14 amino acids. V was cut by 5 bases and J by 4 bases, with 14 bases left in between. The CDR3 is CASSPIGEGYGYTF. The CDR3 bases are TGTGCCAGCAGTCCGATCGGCGAGGGCTATGGCTACACCTTC. Variable domain in full (rest from reference TRBV2 and TRBJ1-2): EPEVTQTPSHQVTQMGQEVILRCVPISNHLYFYWYRQILGQKVEFLVSFYNNEISEKSEIFDDQFSVERPDGSNFTLKIRSTKLEDSAMYFCASSPIGEGYGYTFGSGTRLTVV.

The CDR3 sequence is CASSQEGASYGYTF. The DNA of the CDR3 is TGTGCCAGCAGCCAGGAGGGGGCGAGCTATGGCTACACCTTC. This chain joins TRBV16 and TRBJ1-2; 7 bases are a match to TRBD1. The V and J ends lost 3 bases and 4 bases, in that order; junction bases with no gene match: 5. The germline V gene encodes CDR1 KGHSY and CDR2 FQNENV. The CDR3 extends over 14 amino acids.

This chain connects TRBV2 to TRBJ1-6; D not certain. The CDR3 has 15 amino acids. CDR1 and CDR2 (germline): SNHLY, FYNNEI. Trimming took off 7 bases at V and 0 bases at J, with 10 bases between the two ends. CDR3 protein: CASKEISSYNSPLHF. The CDR3 DNA sequence: TGTGCCAGCAAGGAGATCAGCTCCTATAATTCACCCCTCCACTTT.

This chain connects TRBV11-2 to TRBJ2-3; TRBD2 might be the D (6 bases). Germline values: CDR1 SGHAT, CDR2 FQNNGV. Trimming removed 5 bases at V and 1 base at J, with 13 bases between. The CDR3 is made up of 15 amino acids. CDR3 sequence: CASSPRRGGTDTQYF. The CDR3 nucleotides are TGTGCCAGCAGCCCCCGGAGGGGAGGCACAGATACGCAGTATTTT.

The genes are TRBV4-1 and TRBJ2-2; 8 bases agree with TRBD1. The CDR3 is 16 residues long. From germline, CDR1 is MGHRA and CDR2 YSYEKL. J gave up 7 bases and V 1 base, and 8 bases lay outside the gene matches. The CDR3 DNA reads TGCGCCAGCAGCCAAGGTGTACAGGGGGAAGTCGGGGAGCTGTTTTTT. Protein: CASSQGVQGEVGELFF.

This clone was counted only a few times. CDR3 region: CASSQDGRGRGNSPLHF. CDR3 bases: TGCGCCAGCAGCCAAGATGGGAGGGGAAGGGGTAATTCACCCCTCCACTTT. This chain links TRBV4-3 with TRBJ1-6; a possible D gene is TRBD1 (5 bases). The CDR3 contains 17 residues. Trimming removed 0 bases from V and 6 bases from J, with 15 bases in between. The V gene's germline CDR1 is LGHNA and CDR2 YSLEER.

This clone was picked up one time. This chain uses TRBV27 with TRBJ2-5, with unresolved D. The germline V gene has CDR1 MNHEY and CDR2 SMNVEV (reference sequence). CDR3 length: 13 amino acids. V was clipped by 2 bases and J by 2 bases, with 6 bases between them. The CDR3 here is CASSLNGQETQYF. The CDR3 DNA is TGTGCCAGCAGTTTAAACGGTCAAGAGACCCAGTACTTC.

The V gene is TRBV5-1, the J gene TRBJ2-5; TRBD2 agrees at 8 bases. Unmatched junction bases numbered 7, after V lost 1 base and J lost 5 bases. The CDR3 length is 15 residues. Per germline, CDR1 SGHRS and CDR2 YFSETQ. Here the CDR3 DNA reads TGCGCCAGCAGCTTGATCGCTAGCGGGTTGGAGACCCAGTACTTC. This codes for CASSLIASGLETQYF.

This chain links TRBV7-2 with TRBJ2-5; the match to TRBD2 covers 11 bases. This CDR3 spans 16 amino acids. Losses at the gene ends were 5 bases for V and 3 bases for J; bases not matched to a gene: 8. In germline, CDR1 is SGHTA, CDR2 FQGNSA. This CDR3 reads CASSHLPLAGEETQYF. Written as DNA, the CDR3 is TGTGCCAGCAGCCACCTCCCACTAGCGGGGGAAGAGACCCAGTACTTC.

The chain carries TRBV30 and TRBJ2-6, with TRBD1 as a possible D gene (5 bases). Germline lookup yields CDR1 GTSNPN and CDR2 SVGIG (reference sequence). Trimming shortened V by 3 bases and J by 0 bases, and 12 bases separated the two germline ends. This CDR3 has 16 residues. The CDR3 sequence is CAWRGQGFSGANVLTF. CDR3 coding DNA: TGTGCCTGGAGGGGTCAGGGTTTCTCTGGGGCCAACGTCCTGACTTTC.

V usage is TRBV9 and J usage is TRBJ1-1; 8 nucleotides agree with TRBD1. V lost 5 bases to trimming and J lost 1 base; unmatched junction nucleotides: 4. Germline CDR1 SGDLS, CDR2 YYNGEE. The CDR3 contains 14 residues. The CDR3: CASSPTGGNTEAFF. CDR3 nucleotides: TGTGCCAGCAGTCCCACAGGGGGGAACACTGAAGCTTTCTTT.

The rearrangement joins TRBV9 to TRBJ2-1, with a tentative D call TRBD2 (7 bases). Trimming removed 0 bases from V and 5 bases from J, with 12 bases in between. The CDR3 consists of 15 residues. Germline V CDR1 and CDR2: SGDLS, YYNGEE. CDR3 DNA: TGTGCCAGCAGCGTAGAGGGGGGGCGACACAATGAGCAGTTCTTC. It translates to CASSVEGGRHNEQFF.

The rearrangement joins TRBV18 to TRBJ1-2, with no clear D. V lost 6 bases to trimming and J lost 7 bases, with 18 bases between them. This CDR3 is built from 14 residues. Germline CDR1 reads KGHSH; CDR2 reads LQKENI. CDR3 sequence reads: CASSSGQVLGGYTF. CDR3 nucleotide sequence: TGTGCCAGCTCGAGTGGGCAGGTCCTTGGTGGCTACACCTTC.

The chain has TRBV28 and TRBJ2-2; TRBD2 matches at 8 bases. The trim removed 2 bases at V and 6 bases at J, leaving 23 bases unmatched. The CDR3 runs 21 residues. Germline CDR1 MDHEN, CDR2 SYDVKM. As DNA, the CDR3 is TGTGCCAGCAGTTTAACCCCCGCCCGAATCGGGTGGGGAGCGGGGGCCGGGGAGCTGTTTTTT. Translating it yields CASSLTPARIGWGAGAGELFF.

This chain links TRBV6-5 with TRBJ1-1; D is undetermined. CDR3 length equals 13 residues. The germline CDR1 and CDR2 sequences are MNHEY and SVGAGI. Between the trimmed V and J ends, which lost 0 bases and 5 bases, there was a span of 7 bases. Here the CDR3 DNA reads TGTGCCAGCAGTTACTCGGGCAGTACTGAAGCTTTCTTT. This gives the protein CASSYSGSTEAFF.